This TCR beta chain was obtained from a study of T cell responses to AZD1222 COVID-19 vaccine. Clones were read by immunoSEQ multiplex PCR, and TCRdb kept only the in-frame ones, dropping some. This sample has about 170,000 clones, with approximately 88% found just once. The CDR3 sequence is 16 residues long. Germline-derived CDR1 and CDR2 are SGHKS and YYEKEE (reference sequence). Unmatched junction bases numbered 12, after V lost 4 bases and J lost 9 bases. Whole-study results and caveats: A mostly white British donor set with more females was recruited, and clonal diversity was possibly underestimated. Spike-specific TCR breadth and depth both grew after two AZD1222 doses. Spike was spanned by vaccine-associated CD4 TCRs, with dominance at 160-218 and 743-854. All repertoire sampling was performed exclusively after the peak T cell response.

A word on this clone: The target antigen is unknown.

Sequencing was performed on peripheral blood, taken 28 days after the second AZD1222 dose. The V call is TRBV5-5, the J call TRBJ1-6; 8 bases fit TRBD1. The source is an adult who received the AZD1222 COVID-19 vaccine. This CDR3 reads CASSLGQGAFGSPLHF. As DNA, the CDR3 is TGTGCCAGCAGCCTAGGACAGGGTGCCTTCGGTTCACCCCTCCACTTT.